This is a list of T cell receptor beta chains from one sample in a study of identifying expanded T cells in peripheral blood. The assay was immunoSEQ multiplex PCR, and TCRdb's table has in-frame clones only and misses some. The sample has under 100,000 clones; around 84% are singletons. The sequenced material came from blood. These receptors were collected from a person between 18 and 70 years old in good health. Each CDR3 is given with its conserved first and last residue. A D gene is named only where the DNA matches it firmly.

d_call j_call v_call cdr3_aa
. TRBJ1-1 TRBV29-1 CSVPGHGVTEAFF
TRBD1 TRBJ1-1 TRBV30 CACRKQGRGAFF
. TRBJ1-5 TRBV7-2 CASSLGTPNSNQPQHF
TRBD1 TRBJ1-2 TRBV10-1 CASSGQGKKYGYTF
. TRBJ1-3 TRBV15 CATSRERSGNTIYF
. TRBJ1-5 TRBV7-6 CASSLSKSQPQHF
. TRBJ1-2 TRBV19 CASSIRQTREYGYTF
TRBD1 TRBJ1-5 TRBV2 CASAGTGSQPQHF
. TRBJ1-2 TRBV19 CAAGGSHYGYTF
TRBD2 TRBJ2-5 TRBV19 CASMTGRNTQYF
. TRBJ1-2 TRBV5-4 CASSLQDNYGYTF
. TRBJ1-1 TRBV14 CASSAGLNTEAFF
TRBD2 TRBJ2-5 TRBV10-3 CAISGGGQETQYF
TRBD1 TRBJ1-2 TRBV18 CASSPPVRDRWSGYGYTF
. TRBJ2-3 TRBV4-1 CASSQERRLGGFGTDTQYF
. TRBJ1-1 TRBV19 CASDPGMNTEAFF
. TRBJ2-7 TRBV29-1 CSVARGYEQYF
TRBD1 TRBJ1-1 TRBV18 CASSPPRTGNTEAFF
. TRBJ1-1 TRBV27 CASSSHGVAATEAFF
. TRBJ2-7 TRBV27 CASSLTPGTSNYEQYF
. TRBJ2-3 TRBV7-2 CASSSFTDTQYF
TRBD1 TRBJ1-1 TRBV5-1 CASSGTGSLNTEAFF
. TRBJ1-1 TRBV5-8 CASSLGRPNTEAFF
TRBD1 TRBJ2-1 TRBV19 CASSRQGRPGQFF
. TRBJ1-6 TRBV5-6 CASSLNTGFNSPLHF
. TRBJ2-1 TRBV11-3 CASSLSVWRGLSYNEQFF
. TRBJ1-1 TRBV27 CASSRGTEAFF
TRBD1 TRBJ2-7 TRBV5-4 CASSSMDRAEQYF
. TRBJ2-7 TRBV7-8 CASSLEGFEQYF
. TRBJ1-5 TRBV7-6 CASSGGRINQPQHF
TRBD2 TRBJ2-5 TRBV10-2 CASSEPPGLAGGATETQYF
. TRBJ1-2 TRBV2 CASSETYAELGYGYTF
TRBD1 TRBJ2-7 TRBV5-1 CASSVGQGASYEQYF
TRBD2 TRBJ2-6 TRBV27 CASSLLGGGRDSGANVLTF
. TRBJ2-4 TRBV6-5 CASSYWANPNIQYF
TRBD1 TRBJ1-2 TRBV27 CASSDRDRPNYGYTF
TRBD1 TRBJ2-4 TRBV5-6 CASSLGGTGDYF
TRBD2 TRBJ2-5 TRBV9 CASSVAAGVQETQYF
. TRBJ1-2 TRBV11-3 CASSEGQYYGYTF
. TRBJ1-6 TRBV6-5 CASRSGQSYNSPLHF
. TRBJ2-1 TRBV18 CASSPDRYNEQFF
. TRBJ2-7 TRBV27 CASSARLYVSYEQYF
. TRBJ1-2 TRBV5-6 CASSLVGNYGYTF
. TRBJ1-2 TRBV18 CASSSNRDSQTSTF
TRBD1 TRBJ1-2 TRBV19 CASSTPDRGYGYTF
. TRBJ2-7 TRBV4-1 CASSPLSLSGYEQYF
TRBD1 TRBJ1-6 TRBV25-1 CASTLDRENSPLHF
. TRBJ2-2 TRBV5-1 CASSPGQGGTGELFF
. TRBJ2-7 TRBV6-1 CASSAGDTFYEQYF
. TRBJ2-1 TRBV29-1 CSVDVQTGSLFGEQFF
TRBD1 TRBJ2-7 TRBV13 CASSFAGTGTYEQYF
. TRBJ2-2 TRBV14 CASSRFNIQAGELFF
. TRBJ2-5 TRBV5-6 CASSFMTGQETQYF
. TRBJ2-5 TRBV11-3 CASSLGVRTQETQYF